The T cell receptor beta chain under discussion was sequenced for a study of T cell responses to AZD1222 COVID-19 vaccine. Findings and caveats of the study: Baseline seropositivity occurred in only a handful of AZD1222 recipients. It was only after the peak T cell response that any repertoires were sampled. Donors were largely white British and mainly female; clonal diversity was possibly underestimated. Spike-specific TCR breadth and depth both grew after two AZD1222 doses.

CDR3 size: 13 residues. Germline V gene data show CDR1 as LNHDA and CDR2 as SQIVND (reference sequence). V was clipped by 6 bases and J by 4 bases, with 9 bases between them. Measured with immunoSEQ multiplex PCR; TCRdb has only the in-frame clones, and not every one. This sample has around 100,000 clones; 90% occur once, and the top ten carry 4.8%. A note on this clone: Its antigen is currently unknown.

The sequence was collected from an adult in good health. Sequencing used peripheral blood, obtained on day 0 of AZD1222 vaccination. The V call is TRBV19, the J call TRBJ1-4; D uncertain. CDR3 sequence: CASSPAFNEKLFF. DNA of the CDR3: TGTGCCAGTAGCCCCGCCTTTAATGAAAAACTGTTTTTT.